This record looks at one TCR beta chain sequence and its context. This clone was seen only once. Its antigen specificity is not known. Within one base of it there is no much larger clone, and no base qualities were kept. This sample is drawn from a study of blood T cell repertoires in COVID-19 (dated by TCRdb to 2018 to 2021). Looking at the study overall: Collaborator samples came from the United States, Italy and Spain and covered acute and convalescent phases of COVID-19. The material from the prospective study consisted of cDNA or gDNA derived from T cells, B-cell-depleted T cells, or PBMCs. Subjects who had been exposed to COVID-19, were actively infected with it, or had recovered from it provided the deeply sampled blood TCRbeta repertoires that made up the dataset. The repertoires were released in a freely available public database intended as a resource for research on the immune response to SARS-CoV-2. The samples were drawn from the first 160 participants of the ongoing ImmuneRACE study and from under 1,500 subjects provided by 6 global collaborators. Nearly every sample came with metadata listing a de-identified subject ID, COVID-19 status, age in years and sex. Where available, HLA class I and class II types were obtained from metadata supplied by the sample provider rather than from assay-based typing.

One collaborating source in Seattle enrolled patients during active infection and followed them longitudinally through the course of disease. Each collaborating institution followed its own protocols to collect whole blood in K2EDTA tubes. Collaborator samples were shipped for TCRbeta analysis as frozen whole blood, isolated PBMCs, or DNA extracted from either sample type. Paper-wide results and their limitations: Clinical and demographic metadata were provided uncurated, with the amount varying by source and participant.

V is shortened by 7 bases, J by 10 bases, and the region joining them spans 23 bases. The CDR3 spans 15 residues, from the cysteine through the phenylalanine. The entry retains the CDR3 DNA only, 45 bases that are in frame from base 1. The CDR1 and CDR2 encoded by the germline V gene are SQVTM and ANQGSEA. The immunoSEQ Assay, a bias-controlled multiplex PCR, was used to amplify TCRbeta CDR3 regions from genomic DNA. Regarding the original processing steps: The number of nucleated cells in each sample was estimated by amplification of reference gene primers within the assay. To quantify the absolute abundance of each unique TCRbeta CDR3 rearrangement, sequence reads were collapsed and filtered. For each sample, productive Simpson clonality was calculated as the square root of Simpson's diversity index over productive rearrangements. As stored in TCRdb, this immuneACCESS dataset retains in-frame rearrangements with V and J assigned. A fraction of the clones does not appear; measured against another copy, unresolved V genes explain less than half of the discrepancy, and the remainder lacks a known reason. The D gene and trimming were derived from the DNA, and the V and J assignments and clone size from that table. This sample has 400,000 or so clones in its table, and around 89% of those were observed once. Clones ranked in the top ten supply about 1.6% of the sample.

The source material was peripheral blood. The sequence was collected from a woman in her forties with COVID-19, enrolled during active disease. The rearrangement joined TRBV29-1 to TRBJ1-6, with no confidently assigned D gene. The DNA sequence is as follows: TGCAGCGGCCGCAGCTTCGGGGATCTAAGGTCACCCCTCCACTTT. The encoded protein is CSGRSFGDLRSPLHF.